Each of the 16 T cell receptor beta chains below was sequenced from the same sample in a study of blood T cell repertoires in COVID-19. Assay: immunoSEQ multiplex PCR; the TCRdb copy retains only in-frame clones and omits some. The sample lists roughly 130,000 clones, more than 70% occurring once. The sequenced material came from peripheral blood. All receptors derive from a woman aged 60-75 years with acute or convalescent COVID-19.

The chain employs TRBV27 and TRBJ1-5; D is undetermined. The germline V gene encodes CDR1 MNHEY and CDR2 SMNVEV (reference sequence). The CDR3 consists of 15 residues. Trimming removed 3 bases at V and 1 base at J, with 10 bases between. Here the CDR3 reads CASSLDSRSNQPQHF. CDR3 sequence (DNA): TGTGCCAGCAGTTTGGATTCCAGGAGCAATCAGCCCCAGCATTTT.

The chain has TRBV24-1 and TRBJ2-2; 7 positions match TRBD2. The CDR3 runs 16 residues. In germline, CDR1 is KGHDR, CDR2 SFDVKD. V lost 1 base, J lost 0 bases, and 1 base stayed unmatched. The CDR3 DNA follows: TGTGCCACCAGTGATTTAGGGACTACGAACACCGGGGAGCTGTTTTTT. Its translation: CATSDLGTTNTGELFF.

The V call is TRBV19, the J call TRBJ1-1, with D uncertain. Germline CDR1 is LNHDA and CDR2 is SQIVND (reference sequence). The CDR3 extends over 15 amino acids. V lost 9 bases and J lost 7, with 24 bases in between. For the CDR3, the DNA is TGTGCCAGCTCGAGGTATTTAGACGGAGGGAATGAAGCTTTCTTT. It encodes CASSRYLDGGNEAFF.

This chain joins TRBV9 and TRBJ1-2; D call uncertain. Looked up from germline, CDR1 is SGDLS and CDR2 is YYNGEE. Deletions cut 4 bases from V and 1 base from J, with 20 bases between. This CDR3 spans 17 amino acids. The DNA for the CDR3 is TGTGCCAGCAGCCTCACCGGGGAGGATTGGGTTAACTATGGCTACACCTTC. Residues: CASSLTGEDWVNYGYTF.

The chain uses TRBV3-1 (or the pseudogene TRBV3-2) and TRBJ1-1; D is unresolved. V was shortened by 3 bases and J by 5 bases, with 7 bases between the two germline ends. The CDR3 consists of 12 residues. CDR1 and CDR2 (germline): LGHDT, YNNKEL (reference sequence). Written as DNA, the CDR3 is TGTGCCAGCAGCCAGGCCGGGACTGAAGCTTTCTTT. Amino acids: CASSQAGTEAFF.

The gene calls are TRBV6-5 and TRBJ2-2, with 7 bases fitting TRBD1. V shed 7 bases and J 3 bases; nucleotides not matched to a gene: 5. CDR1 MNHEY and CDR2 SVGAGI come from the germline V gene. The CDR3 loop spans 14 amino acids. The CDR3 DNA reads TGTGCCAGCACCAGGGGACAGTACACCGGGGAGCTGTTTTTT. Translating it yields CASTRGQYTGELFF.

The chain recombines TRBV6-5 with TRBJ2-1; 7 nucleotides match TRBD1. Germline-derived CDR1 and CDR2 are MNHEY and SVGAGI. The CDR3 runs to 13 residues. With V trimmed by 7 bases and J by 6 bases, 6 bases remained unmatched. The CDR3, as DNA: TGTGCCAGCAATACTCGACAGGGCAATGAGCAGTTCTTC. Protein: CASNTRQGNEQFF.

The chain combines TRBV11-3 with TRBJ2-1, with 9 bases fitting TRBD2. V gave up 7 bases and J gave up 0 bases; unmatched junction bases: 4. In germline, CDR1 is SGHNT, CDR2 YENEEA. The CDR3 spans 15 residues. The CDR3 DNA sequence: TGTGCCAGCATCAAGCGGGGGGACTCCTACAATGAGCAGTTCTTC. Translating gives CASIKRGDSYNEQFF.

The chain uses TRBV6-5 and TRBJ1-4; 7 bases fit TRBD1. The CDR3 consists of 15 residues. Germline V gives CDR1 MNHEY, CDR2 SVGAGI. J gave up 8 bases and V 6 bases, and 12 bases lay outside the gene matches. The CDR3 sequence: CASRATGQTGEKLFF. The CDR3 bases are TGTGCCAGCAGGGCTACGGGACAGACTGGAGAAAAACTGTTTTTT.

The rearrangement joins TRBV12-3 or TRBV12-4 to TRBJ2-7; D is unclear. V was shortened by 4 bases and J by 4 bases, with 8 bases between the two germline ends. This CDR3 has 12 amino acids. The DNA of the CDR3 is TGTGCCAGCAGTTCCCAACTTTACGAGCAGTACTTC. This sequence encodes CASSSQLYEQYF.

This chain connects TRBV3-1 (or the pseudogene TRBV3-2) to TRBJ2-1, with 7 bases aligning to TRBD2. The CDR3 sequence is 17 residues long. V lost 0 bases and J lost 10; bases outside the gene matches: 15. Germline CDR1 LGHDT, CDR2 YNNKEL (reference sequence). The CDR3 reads CASSQDRDSPGGREQFF. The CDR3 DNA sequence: TGTGCCAGCAGCCAAGATAGGGACTCACCGGGGGGACGAGAGCAGTTCTTC.

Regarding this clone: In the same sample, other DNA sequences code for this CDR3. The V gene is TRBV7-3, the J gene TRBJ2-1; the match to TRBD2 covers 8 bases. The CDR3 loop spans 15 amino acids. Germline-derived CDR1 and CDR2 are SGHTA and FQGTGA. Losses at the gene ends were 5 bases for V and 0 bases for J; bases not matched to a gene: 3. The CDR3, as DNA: TGTGCCAGCAGCCTGAGCGGGGGCTCCTACAATGAGCAGTTCTTC. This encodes CASSLSGGSYNEQFF. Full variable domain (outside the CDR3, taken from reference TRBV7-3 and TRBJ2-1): GAGVSQTPSNKVTEKGKYVELRCDPISGHTALYWYRQSLGQGPEFLIYFQGTGAADDSGLPNDRFFAVRPEGSVSTLKIQRTERGDSAVYLCASSLSGGSYNEQFFGPGTRLTVL.

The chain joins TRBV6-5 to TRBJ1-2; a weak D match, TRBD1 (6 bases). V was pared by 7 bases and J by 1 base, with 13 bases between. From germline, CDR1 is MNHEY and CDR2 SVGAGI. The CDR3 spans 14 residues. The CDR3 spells CASNWTDFNYGYTF. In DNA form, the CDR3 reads TGTGCCAGCAATTGGACAGATTTTAACTATGGCTACACCTTC.

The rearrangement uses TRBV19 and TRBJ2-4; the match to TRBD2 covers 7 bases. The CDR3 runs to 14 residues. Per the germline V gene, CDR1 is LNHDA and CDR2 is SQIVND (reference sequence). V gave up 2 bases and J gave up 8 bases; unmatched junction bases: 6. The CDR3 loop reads CASSINGGRHIQYF. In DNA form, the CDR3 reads TGTGCCAGTAGTATAAACGGCGGGAGACACATTCAGTACTTC.

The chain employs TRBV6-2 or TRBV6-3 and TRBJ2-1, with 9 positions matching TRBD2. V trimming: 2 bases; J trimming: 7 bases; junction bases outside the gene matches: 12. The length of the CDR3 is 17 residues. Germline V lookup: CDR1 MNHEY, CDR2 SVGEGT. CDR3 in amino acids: CASSYKAGTSRGNEQFF. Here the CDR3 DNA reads TGTGCCAGCAGTTACAAGGCGGGGACTAGCCGGGGGAATGAGCAGTTCTTC.

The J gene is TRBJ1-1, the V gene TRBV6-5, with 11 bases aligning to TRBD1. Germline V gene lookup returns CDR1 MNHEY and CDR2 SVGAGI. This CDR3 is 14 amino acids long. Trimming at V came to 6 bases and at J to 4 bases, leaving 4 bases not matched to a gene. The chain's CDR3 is CASRADRGRTEAFF. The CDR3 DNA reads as TGTGCCAGCAGGGCGGACAGGGGGCGCACTGAAGCTTTCTTT.